These 32 T cell receptor beta chains share one sample of origin, sequenced in a study of yellow fever vaccine responses in identical twins. From the RT-PCR reads, TCRdb called clonotypes with MiXCR, one entry per CDR3 protein. The repertoire holds about 19,000 distinct CDR3 sequences, with under 75% as singletons. Sample: T cells from blood (PBMCs), unsorted or a sorted subset (not recorded which), taken before or after yellow fever vaccination (not recorded which). The receptors derive from a woman younger than 30 who received the yellow fever vaccine.

The chain is built from TRBV21-1 and TRBJ2-7. TRBV21-1 is described as a pseudogene. This CDR3 spans 14 amino acids. The CDR3 coding sequence is TGTGCCAGCAGCAAAGCGGGGGTTCGATACGAACAGTACGTC. Amino acids: CASSKAGVRYEQYV.

The V gene is TRBV20-1, the J gene TRBJ1-2, with TRBD1 matching 8 bases. V dropped 5 bases and J dropped 4; count of bases not matched to a gene: 3. CDR3 size: 12 residues. Germline CDR1 reads DFQATT; CDR2 reads SNEGSKA (reference sequence). This chain's CDR3 is CSARTGGYGYTF. The CDR3 region has the DNA TGCAGTGCTCGTACAGGGGGCTATGGCTACACCTTC.

The V and J genes are TRBV11-3 and TRBJ1-2; D is possibly TRBD1 (5 bases). V was pared by 4 bases and J by 5 bases, with 17 bases between. This CDR3 region has 15 residues. Looked up from germline, CDR1 is SGHNT and CDR2 is YENEEA. The CDR3 DNA reads as TGTGCCAGCAGCTCCACCCGGGACGCAGTATATGGCTACACCTTC. It specifies CASSSTRDAVYGYTF.

The chain employs TRBV10-3 and TRBJ1-2, with 7 bases lining up with TRBD1. The V gene's germline CDR1 is ENHRY and CDR2 SYGVKD. J was trimmed by 4 bases and V by 2 bases; bases with no gene match: 7. CDR3 size: 15 residues. The chain's CDR3 is CAISEEGGTSYGYTF. As DNA, the CDR3 is TGTGCCATCAGTGAGGAAGGGGGCACGAGCTATGGCTACACCTTC.

This clonotype was observed a handful of times. The gene calls are TRBV2 and TRBJ1-2, with D maybe TRBD1 (5 bases). V shed 7 bases and J shed 6 bases, with 18 bases lying between them. The CDR3 is 14 amino acids. CDR1 and CDR2 (germline): SNHLY, FYNNEI. The DNA of the CDR3 is TGTGCCAGCAAACCCGATCAGGGAGACCATGGCTACACCTTC. Protein sequence: CASKPDQGDHGYTF. Based on the CDR3 plus reference TRBV2 and TRBJ1-2, the full variable domain is EPEVTQTPSHQVTQMGQEVILRCVPISNHLYFYWYRQILGQKVEFLVSFYNNEISEKSEIFDDQFSVERPDGSNFTLKIRSTKLEDSAMYFCASKPDQGDHGYTFGSGTRLTVV.

The rearrangement joins TRBV9 to TRBJ1-6; D is perhaps TRBD1 (5 bases). CDR1 and CDR2 (germline): SGDLS, YYNGEE. The CDR3 runs 14 residues. Trimming shortened V by 2 bases and J by 7 bases, and 10 bases separated the two germline ends. CDR3 sequence (DNA): TGTGCCAGCAGCGTTTATGAGGGGAATTCACCCCTCCACTTT. Encoded protein: CASSVYEGNSPLHF.

The genes are TRBV18 and TRBJ1-6, with D hard to call. Germline loops: CDR1 KGHSH, CDR2 LQKENI. Between the trimmed V and J ends, which lost 5 bases and 6 bases, there was a span of 23 bases. The CDR3 is 18 amino acids. CDR3 residues: CASSSNSAPRSSNSPLHF. The CDR3 DNA is TGTGCCAGCTCATCCAACTCGGCACCCCGAAGTAGTAATTCACCCCTCCACTTT.

The chain has TRBV11-1 and TRBJ2-7; 11 nucleotides match TRBD2. Unmatched junction bases numbered 12, after V lost 5 bases and J lost 3 bases. Germline CDR1 and CDR2: SGHAT and FQDESV (reference sequence). The CDR3 spans 17 residues. CDR3 region: CASSPTTSGSGFYEQYF. The CDR3 DNA reads as TGTGCCAGCAGCCCGACCACTAGCGGGAGTGGTTTCTACGAGCAGTACTTC. The variable domain in full, with the rest retrieved from reference TRBV11-1 and TRBJ2-7, is EAEVAQSPRYKITEKSQAVAFWCDPISGHATLYWYRQILGQGPELLVQFQDESVVDDSQLPKDRFSAERLKGVDSTLKIQPAELGDSAMYLCASSPTTSGSGFYEQYFGPGTRLTVT.

This chain connects TRBV20-1 to TRBJ1-2; no clear D. This CDR3 contains 12 residues. V lost 8 bases, J lost 5 bases, and 15 bases lay in between. Germline CDR1 reads DFQATT; CDR2 reads SNEGSKA (reference sequence). This CDR3 is CSREGPVYGYTF. The CDR3 DNA sequence: TGCAGTCGGGAGGGCCCCGTGTATGGCTACACCTTC.

The chain joins TRBV12-3 or TRBV12-4 to TRBJ2-3, with D perhaps TRBD1 (5 bases). The germline V and J ends were trimmed by 6 bases and 0 bases, with 13 bases remaining between them. The CDR3 consists of 15 residues. The chain's CDR3 is CASRPGWPSTDTQYF. The CDR3 coding sequence is TGTGCCAGCAGACCAGGGTGGCCCAGCACAGATACGCAGTATTTT.

The chain links TRBV24-1 to TRBJ2-3, with TRBD1 identical over 8 bases. CDR1 and CDR2 (germline): KGHDR, SFDVKD. Trimming removed 4 bases from V and 6 bases from J; junction bases left unmatched: 11. CDR3 size: 16 residues. CDR3 protein: CATSDLGQASYDTQYF. The CDR3 coding sequence is TGTGCCACCAGTGACCTGGGACAGGCGTCTTACGATACGCAGTATTTT.

The chain couples TRBV4-1 to TRBJ1-1; D is unresolved. The germline gives CDR1 MGHRA, CDR2 YSYEKL. Trimming removed 4 bases from V and 4 bases from J, with 13 bases in between. This CDR3 is 14 amino acids long. The CDR3 DNA reads TGCGCCAGCAGCCTTGGGCCCCTTGGCACTGAAGCTTTCTTT. The encoded protein is CASSLGPLGTEAFF.

Here the CDR3 reads CSARDGGGREQFF. The CDR3 coding sequence is TGCAGTGCTAGAGATGGGGGCGGGAGGGAGCAGTTCTTC. V is TRBV20-1 and J is TRBJ2-1; 8 bases agree with TRBD2. In germline, CDR1 is DFQATT, CDR2 SNEGSKA (reference sequence). J gave up 10 bases and V 0 bases, and 5 bases lay outside the gene matches. The CDR3 runs 13 residues.

This clonotype has only a few counts. The CDR3 bases are TGTGCCAGCAGTTCAATCAGGGATACTAGCACAGATACGCAGTATTTT. Protein sequence: CASSSIRDTSTDTQYF. The rearrangement joins TRBV28 to TRBJ2-3, with D maybe TRBD1 (5 bases). V was clipped by 4 bases and J by 0 bases, with 14 bases between them. The CDR3 covers 16 residues. The germline V gene has CDR1 MDHEN and CDR2 SYDVKM.

This chain links TRBV5-1 with TRBJ2-2; maybe TRBD2 (6 bases). Trimming cost V 1 base and J 0 bases, with 10 bases left between them. CDR3 size: 16 residues. In germline, CDR1 is SGHRS, CDR2 YFSETQ. CDR3 in DNA: TGCGCCAGCAGCTTGACGGGAGCCTCGAACACCGGGGAGCTGTTTTTT. Translated: CASSLTGASNTGELFF. Full variable domain (missing parts from reference TRBV5-1 and TRBJ2-2): KAGVTQTPRYLIKTRGQQVTLSCSPISGHRSVSWYQQTPGQGLQFLFEYFSETQRNKGNFPGRFSGRQFSNSRSEMNVSTLELGDSALYLCASSLTGASNTGELFFGEGSRLTVL.

The V and J genes are TRBV4-2 and TRBJ2-1; 8 bases fit TRBD2. V shed 1 base, J shed 8 bases, and the junction held 13 bases outside the gene matches. Germline V CDR1 and CDR2: LGHNA, YNFKEQ. The CDR3 is 17 amino acids. The CDR3 is CASSQVQERGLPYEQFF. The CDR3 coding sequence is TGTGCCAGCAGCCAAGTTCAGGAGCGGGGGCTCCCATATGAGCAGTTCTTC.

This chain connects TRBV7-6 to TRBJ2-1; 9 nucleotides line up with TRBD2. V was pared by 1 base and J by 0 bases, with 4 bases of the junction left unmatched. This CDR3 has 17 amino acids. The germline gives CDR1 SGHVS, CDR2 FNYEAQ. CDR3 sequence (DNA): TGTGCCAGCAGCTTAGTGACGACTAGCGGCTCCTACAATGAGCAGTTCTTC. As protein: CASSLVTTSGSYNEQFF.

The chain links TRBV28 to TRBJ2-1; D gene unclear. V was clipped by 4 bases and J by 6 bases, with 16 bases between them. Germline loops: CDR1 MDHEN, CDR2 SYDVKM. This CDR3 contains 15 residues. This CDR3 reads CASSSVEKIGNEQFF. The DNA for the CDR3 is TGTGCCAGCAGTTCGGTGGAGAAAATCGGCAATGAGCAGTTCTTC.

This rearrangement joins TRBV6-2 or TRBV6-3 to TRBJ2-1; 9 bases are a match to TRBD2. With 3 bases clipped from V and 2 bases from J, the junction kept 8 bases outside the gene matches. This CDR3 spans 17 amino acids. The germline CDR1 and CDR2 sequences are MNHEY and SVGEGT. CDR3 residues: CASSYFISGGTYNEQFF. The DNA for the CDR3 is TGTGCCAGCAGTTATTTCATAAGCGGGGGGACCTACAATGAGCAGTTCTTC.

The J gene is TRBJ1-3, the V gene TRBV6-1; tentatively, D is TRBD1 (5 bases). Trimming took off 6 bases at V and 0 bases at J, with 15 bases between the two ends. The V gene's germline CDR1 is MNHNS and CDR2 SASEGT. The CDR3 is made up of 16 amino acids. The CDR3: CASRSTGGGSGNTIYF. The CDR3 bases are TGTGCCAGCAGATCCACTGGGGGGGGCTCTGGAAACACCATATATTTT.

The chain has TRBV5-1 and TRBJ2-5; 8 bases match TRBD2. The CDR3 runs 13 residues. Germline V CDR1 and CDR2: SGHRS, YFSETQ. J was trimmed by 7 bases and V by 6 bases; bases with no gene match: 8. CDR3: CASTTSGTRTQYF. CDR3 nucleotide sequence: TGCGCCAGCACGACCTCTGGGACTAGGACCCAGTACTTC.

This clonotype has only one observation. The V gene is TRBV7-6, the J gene TRBJ2-5; D unclear. Germline V gene lookup returns CDR1 SGHVS and CDR2 FNYEAQ. V lost 1 base and J lost 6, with 15 bases in between. This CDR3 has 15 amino acids. The chain's CDR3 is CASSLVGGIMKTQYF. CDR3 bases: TGTGCCAGCAGCTTAGTGGGTGGGATCATGAAGACCCAGTACTTC.

This chain uses TRBV10-3 with TRBJ2-1; TRBD2 matches at 15 bases. Germline V gene data show CDR1 as ENHRY and CDR2 as SYGVKD. Trimming took 11 bases from V and 8 from J; bases not matched to a gene: 7. The CDR3 has 14 amino acids. Here the CDR3 reads CAASGTSGGYEQFF. CDR3 bases: TGTGCCGCAAGTGGGACTAGCGGGGGGTATGAGCAGTTCTTC.

The gene calls are TRBV11-2 and TRBJ1-2, with D maybe TRBD1 (6 bases). The germline V and J ends were trimmed by 5 bases and 4 bases, with 20 bases remaining between them. Looked up from germline, CDR1 is SGHAT and CDR2 is FQNNGV. This CDR3 contains 16 residues. The CDR3 DNA is TGTGCCAGCAGCGGACCGGGGCAGGGGCCTTCCTATGGCTACACCTTC. Translated, it gives CASSGPGQGPSYGYTF. The entire variable domain, with the rest obtained from reference TRBV11-2 and TRBJ1-2, is as follows: EAGVAQSPRYKIIEKRQSVAFWCNPISGHATLYWYQQILGQGPKLLIQFQNNGVVDDSQLPKDRFSAERLKGVDSTLKIQPAKLEDSAVYLCASSGPGQGPSYGYTFGSGTRLTVV.

This sequence joins TRBV18 and TRBJ2-7, with D maybe TRBD2 (5 bases). The V gene's germline CDR1 is KGHSH and CDR2 LQKENI. This CDR3 contains 14 residues. The ends were cut back, 6 bases at V and 2 bases at J, with 14 bases in the middle. This CDR3 is CASSGDLSPYEQYF. CDR3 coding DNA: TGTGCCAGCTCCGGGGATTTAAGTCCCTACGAGCAGTACTTC.

The V call is TRBV2, the J call TRBJ2-1, with D unresolved. This CDR3 contains 12 residues. Germline V gene lookup returns CDR1 SNHLY and CDR2 FYNNEI. Deletions cut 6 bases from V and 4 bases from J, with 7 bases between. The CDR3 DNA follows: TGTGCCAGCAGAACTGGTTACAATGAGCAGTTCTTC. Protein sequence: CASRTGYNEQFF.

This rearrangement joins TRBV5-1 to TRBJ2-5; 10 bases fit TRBD2. Unmatched junction bases numbered 7, after V lost 0 bases and J lost 2 bases. The length of the CDR3 is 17 residues. CDR1 and CDR2 from the germline V gene are SGHRS and YFSETQ. The CDR3 nucleotides are TGCGCCAGCAGCTTGGCCTCGATACTAGCGGGGCAAGAGACCCAGTACTTC. It encodes CASSLASILAGQETQYF.

This clonotype was seen just once. The chain has TRBV11-1 and TRBJ2-1; 10 bases are a match to TRBD2. Per the germline V gene, CDR1 is SGHAT and CDR2 is FQDESV (reference sequence). The CDR3 contains 14 residues. The V gene end was trimmed by 8 bases and the J gene end by 7 bases; junction bases not matched to a gene: 8. The CDR3 nucleotides are TGTGCCAGCCATCTAGCGGGAGTTATGAATGAGCAGTTCTTC. This sequence encodes CASHLAGVMNEQFF.

The chain is built from TRBV11-3 and TRBJ2-1; D might be TRBD1 (7 bases). V was pared by 1 base and J by 12 bases, with 16 bases between. CDR3 length: 14 residues. Germline CDR1 is SGHNT and CDR2 is YENEEA. In DNA form, the CDR3 reads TGTGCCAGCAGCTTAGTTTCAGGGGGGCGTTGGCAGTTCTTC. Amino acids: CASSLVSGGRWQFF.

The V call is TRBV5-4, the J call TRBJ2-2; 11 nucleotides agree with TRBD2. V gave up 4 bases and J gave up 0 bases; unmatched junction bases: 2. Germline V CDR1 and CDR2: SGHNT, YYREEE (reference sequence). The CDR3 totals 16 residues. CDR3: CASSLGLAANTGELFF. In DNA, the CDR3 is TGTGCCAGCAGCCTGGGACTAGCGGCGAACACCGGGGAGCTGTTTTTT.

The chain carries TRBV15 and TRBJ2-1; D is uncertain. Trimming took off 7 bases at V and 0 bases at J, with 10 bases between the two ends. CDR3 length: 14 residues. Germline CDR1 LNHNV, CDR2 YYDKDF (reference sequence). CDR3 residues: CATIGIGSYNEQFF. CDR3 coding DNA: TGTGCCACCATTGGGATCGGCTCCTACAATGAGCAGTTCTTC.

The rearrangement uses TRBV2 and TRBJ1-2; no clear D gene. CDR1 and CDR2 (germline): SNHLY, FYNNEI. V was shortened by 3 bases and J by 9 bases, with 8 bases between the two germline ends. This CDR3 is 11 amino acids long. The CDR3 loop is CASSDRHSYTF. The CDR3 DNA is TGTGCCAGCAGTGATCGGCACAGCTACACCTTC.